This T cell receptor beta chain was sequenced in a study of cytomegalovirus exposure and HLA in healthy donors. V lost 5 bases, J lost 2 bases, and 5 bases stayed unmatched. The germline V gene has CDR1 LNHDA and CDR2 SQIVND (reference sequence). The CDR3 is 15 residues long. In the PCR, 60 Vbeta and 13 Jbeta primers were used. TCRdb's table, derived via immunoSEQ multiplex PCR, lists solely in-frame clones and lacks some. The sample has fewer than 130,000 clones; the top ten hold approximately 0.6%. This sequence originates from a man aged 45-60 years in good health and CMV-seronegative. Source material: PBMCs. The chain carries TRBV19 and TRBJ1-5; 8 bases are a match to TRBD1. The CDR3 loop reads CASSWEGQGNQPQHF. The CDR3 nucleotides are TGTGCCAGTAGTTGGGAGGGACAGGGCAATCAGCCCCAGCATTTT. Combining the CDR3 with reference TRBV19 and TRBJ1-5 gives the whole variable domain DGGITQSPKYLFRKEGQNVTLSCEQNLNHDAMYWYRQDPGQGLRLIYYSQIVNDFQKGDIAEGYSVSREKKESFPLTVTSAQKNPTAFYLCASSWEGQGNQPQHFGDGTRLSIL.